Sequencing of this T cell receptor beta chain was carried out in a study of cytomegalovirus exposure and HLA in healthy donors. In the study overall: Ancestry clustering placed more than 80% of several hundred genotyped donors in the Caucasian-associated cluster.

The J segment lost 2 bases and the V segment lost 4 bases, leaving 8 bases of the junction unmatched. Germline lookup yields CDR1 SGHRS and CDR2 YFSETQ. CDR3 length equals 15 residues. Findings and limits, study-wide: Reports indicated that the classifier achieved high specificity and sensitivity in diagnosing cytomegalovirus status.

In this sample, this clone turned up a few times. Its matching antigen is unknown. The PCR employed 60 Vbeta primers together with 13 Jbeta primers. Sequenced by immunoSEQ multiplex PCR; TCRdb stores in-frame clones only, minus some. The sample lists about 200,000 clones, 82% occurring once. The chain is built from TRBV5-1 and TRBJ2-5; TRBD2 matches 7 bases. The origin of this receptor is a woman aged 40 to 50 in good health and CMV-seronegative. Sequencing input: PBMCs. CDR3 in DNA: TGCGCCAGCAGCCGCGGGAGTGGTGAACAAGAGACCCAGTACTTC. Translating it yields CASSRGSGEQETQYF.